Listed here is a single T cell receptor (beta chain). Its recognized antigen is unknown. Base qualities are not recorded, but no much larger clone differs from it by a single base. The record originates from a study of blood T cell repertoires in COVID-19 (dated by TCRdb to the early 2020s). Study-level background: The collaborator samples originated in the United States, Italy and Spain and spanned the acute and convalescent phases of COVID-19. The repertoires were released in a freely available public database intended as a resource for research on the immune response to SARS-CoV-2. Deeply sampled blood TCRbeta repertoires from subjects exposed to, actively infected with, or recovered from COVID-19 were included in the dataset. The prospective study material was composed of cDNA or gDNA derived from T cells, B-cell-depleted T cells, or PBMCs. Where available, HLA class I and class II types were taken from metadata supplied by the sample provider and were not determined by assay-based typing. The samples were drawn from the first 160 participants of the ongoing ImmuneRACE study and from more than 1,000 subjects provided by 6 global collaborators. Nearly every sample came with metadata listing a de-identified subject ID, COVID-19 status, age in years and sex.

Taken from the germline V gene, the CDR1 and CDR2 loops are MGHDK and SYGVNS. The CDR3 runs 14 amino acids, cysteine and phenylalanine included. The CDR3 DNA has 42 bases and is translated from base 1. V ends up 8 bases short and J 0 bases short, with an unmatched junction base count of 3. The collaborating institutions used their own protocols to collect whole blood in K2EDTA tubes. For TCRbeta analysis, collaborators shipped samples as frozen whole blood, isolated PBMCs, or DNA extracted from either of those sample types. TCRbeta CDR3 regions were amplified from genomic DNA using the immunoSEQ Assay, a bias-controlled multiplex PCR. On the authors' methods: The number of nucleated cells in each sample was estimated from the amplification of reference gene primers within the assay. Sequence reads were collapsed and filtered to measure the absolute abundance of every unique TCRbeta CDR3 rearrangement. For each sample, productive Simpson clonality was calculated as the square root of Simpson's diversity index across productive rearrangements. In its TCRdb copy, this immuneACCESS table keeps in-frame sequences only and misses some clones. Where compared with another copy, unresolved V genes explain less than half of these, and the others have no known cause. The V and J calls and the clone size are those of that table, but D and trimming were determined from the DNA. A total of roughly 8,000 clones appear in this sample, 86% of them only once. Around 16% of the sample goes to the ten largest clones.

The research as a whole found: How much clinical and demographic metadata was included differed by source and by participant, and the metadata was provided uncurated.

The sample taken for sequencing was peripheral blood. The origin of this receptor is a woman aged 60-75 years with active COVID-19. The receptor chain draws on TRBV25-1 and TRBJ2-2, with 7 bases matching TRBD2. The CDR3 region: CASCGGSNTGELFF. In nucleotide form, the sequence is TGTGCCAGCTGCGGGGGTTCGAACACCGGGGAGCTGTTTTTT.